The 17 T cell receptor beta chains in this list originate from one sample, sequenced in a study of early T cells in non-severe SARS-CoV-2 infection (dated by TCRdb to the early 2020s). Library prep was done by 5' RACE. The sequencing machine was a NextSeq 500. TCRdb reprocessing: public reads trimmed at Q25 with fastp, clones called with MiXCR, in-frame beta chains kept. A single entry per CDR3 protein holds the most common genes and DNA from its merged rows. The sample table contains tens of thousands of distinct CDR3 sequences; only one count was recorded for around 14% of them. Approximately 9.4% of the sample is in the top ten clones. The sequencing here drew on whole blood, taken at baseline. These receptors came from an adult who was a healthcare worker with PCR-confirmed SARS-CoV-2 infection or an uninfected control (not recorded which).

This clonotype was seen a handful of times. V is TRBV6-1 and J is TRBJ2-2, with D possibly called TRBD1 or TRBD2 (5 bases each). Germline V CDR1 and CDR2: MNHNS, SASEGT. Trimming removed 7 bases at V and 1 base at J, with 10 bases between. The length of the CDR3 is 14 residues. CDR3 loop: CASKGRENTGELFF. The DNA of the CDR3 is TGTGCCAGCAAGGGACGGGAGAACACCGGGGAGCTGTTTTTT.

This clonotype was picked up many times. The chain links TRBV13 to TRBJ2-1; D ambiguous. The CDR3 runs 11 residues. The V gene lost 3 bases and the J gene lost 8 bases, with 5 bases spanning the gap. Germline V gene sequence: CDR1 PRHDT, CDR2 FYEKMQ (reference sequence). The CDR3 spells CASSFLHEQFF. CDR3 nucleotides: TGTGCCAGCAGCTTCCTACATGAGCAGTTCTTC.

This clonotype was recorded a few times. The chain couples TRBV12-3 or TRBV12-4 to TRBJ1-2; D remains ambiguous. The CDR3 consists of 13 residues. With 1 base removed from V and 4 bases from J, the gap between germline ends came to 7 bases. CDR3 residues: CASSLGPSYGYTF. In nucleotides, the CDR3 is TGTGCCAGCAGTTTAGGGCCCAGCTATGGCTACACCTTC.

This chain uses TRBV7-2 with TRBJ2-6; D gene ambiguous. The CDR3 spans 18 residues. The V and J ends lost 5 bases and 2 bases respectively, with 19 bases between them. Germline assignment: CDR1 SGHTA and CDR2 FQGNSA. The CDR3 DNA reads as TGTGCCAGCAGCCCAAGAGGCCCCGAGCCTCCTGGGGCCAACGTCCTGACTTTC. Protein sequence: CASSPRGPEPPGANVLTF.

This clonotype was detected ten times or more. The chain carries TRBV24-1 and TRBJ2-3; maybe TRBD2 (5 bases). The germline V gene encodes CDR1 KGHDR and CDR2 SFDVKD. This CDR3 comprises 16 residues. The V and J ends lost 3 bases and 6 bases respectively, with 18 bases between them. The CDR3 reads CATSDPSSGAEDTQYF. Here the CDR3 DNA reads TGTGCCACCAGTGATCCATCGTCAGGAGCGGAGGATACGCAGTATTTT.

This clonotype has just a few counts. CDR3 sequence (DNA): TGTGCCAGCAGTCCCCGGACTAGCGGGACCGGGGAGCTGTTTTTT. Encoded protein: CASSPRTSGTGELFF. This chain uses TRBV12-3 or TRBV12-4 with TRBJ2-2; 11 nucleotides align to TRBD2. This CDR3 region has 15 residues. V lost 5 bases, J lost 5 bases, and 4 bases stayed unmatched.

This clonotype appeared many times. This chain joins TRBV7-9 and TRBJ2-1, with 12 bases aligning to TRBD2. This CDR3 is 20 amino acids long. The V gene end was trimmed by 3 bases and the J gene end by 3 bases; junction bases not matched to a gene: 15. CDR1 and CDR2 (germline): SEHNR, FQNEAQ (reference sequence). The CDR3 sequence is CASSFLSGSSGRAGYNEQFF. The CDR3, as DNA: TGTGCCAGCAGCTTTCTCAGTGGGTCTAGCGGGAGGGCCGGCTACAATGAGCAGTTCTTC.

Only a few counts were recorded for this clonotype. The V and J genes are TRBV5-1 and TRBJ1-2, with a possible D match to TRBD1 (5 bases). The CDR3 length is 14 residues. Trimming left V 3 bases short and J 5 bases short, with 14 bases between. CDR1 is SGHRS, CDR2 YFSETQ, per germline. The CDR3 nucleotides read TGCGCCAGCAGCTCGGGGGACGGCCCGTATGGCTACACCTTC. Protein sequence: CASSSGDGPYGYTF.

This clonotype was counted a few times. This chain uses TRBV11-2 with TRBJ2-4; 8 nucleotides agree with TRBD2. CDR1 and CDR2 (germline): SGHAT, FQNNGV. The CDR3 is 17 residues long. J was trimmed by 4 bases and V by 6 bases; bases with no gene match: 14. The CDR3 spells CASRGISGNLMKNIQYF. The CDR3 DNA is TGTGCCAGCAGGGGAATTAGCGGGAACCTTATGAAAAACATTCAGTACTTC.

This clonotype occurred many times. CDR3 sequence: CAISGDMNTEAFF. Here the CDR3 DNA reads TGTGCCATCAGTGGGGACATGAACACTGAAGCTTTCTTT. This chain joins TRBV10-3 and TRBJ1-1; D perhaps matches TRBD1 (6 bases). Germline loops: CDR1 ENHRY, CDR2 SYGVKD. This CDR3 is built from 13 residues. V shed 4 bases and J shed 0 bases, with 6 bases lying between them.

This clonotype was counted between two and nine times. The rearrangement links TRBV13 to TRBJ1-2, with a possible D match to TRBD1 (5 bases). CDR1 is PRHDT and CDR2 is FYEKMQ in the germline V gene (reference sequence). V lost 1 base and J 6 bases, leaving 12 bases between the germline ends. The CDR3 contains 14 residues. The CDR3 loop is CASSLDDSLDGYTF. DNA for the CDR3: TGTGCCAGCAGCTTAGATGACAGCCTCGATGGCTACACCTTC.

This clonotype has just a few counts. The V call is TRBV18, the J call TRBJ2-7; D is unresolved. CDR1 and CDR2 from the germline V gene are KGHSH and LQKENI. V was pared by 2 bases and J by 4 bases, with 6 bases between. The CDR3 is 12 residues long. The CDR3 here is CASSPEEYEQYF. DNA of the CDR3: TGTGCCAGCTCACCAGAAGAATACGAGCAGTACTTC.

At least ten counts were recorded for this clonotype. This rearrangement joins TRBV5-8 to TRBJ2-7; D unresolved. Germline lookup yields CDR1 SGHTS and CDR2 YDEGEE. CDR3 length equals 13 residues. Trimming cost V 0 bases and J 0 bases, with 4 bases left between them. This chain's CDR3 is CASSLASSYEQYF. CDR3 DNA sequence: TGTGCCAGCAGCTTGGCTAGCTCCTACGAGCAGTACTTC.

This clonotype was seen more than once but under ten times. The rearrangement uses TRBV7-9 and TRBJ1-4; the D is unclear. The CDR3 loop spans 14 amino acids. Germline-derived CDR1 and CDR2 are SEHNR and FQNEAQ (reference sequence). Trimming removed 1 base at V and 8 bases at J, with 11 bases between. Here the CDR3 DNA reads TGTGCCAGCAGCTTAGTCGGTGTAGAAGAAAAACTGTTTTTT. Translating gives CASSLVGVEEKLFF.

This clonotype has a handful of counts. The V gene is TRBV6-1, the J gene TRBJ1-2; 9 bases fit TRBD1. V shed 6 bases and J 7 bases; nucleotides not matched to a gene: 3. The CDR3 is 12 amino acids. Germline V gives CDR1 MNHNS, CDR2 SASEGT. Written as DNA, the CDR3 is TGTGCCAGCAGGGGGGACAGGGTTGGCTACACCTTC. Translating gives CASRGDRVGYTF.

V is TRBV27 and J is TRBJ1-2; 9 bases agree with TRBD1. The length of the CDR3 is 15 residues. J lost 8 bases, V lost 5 bases, and 12 bases had no gene match. CDR1 is MNHEY and CDR2 is SMNVEV in the germline V gene (reference sequence). In nucleotides, the CDR3 is TGTGCCAGCAGTCTTACTCCACAGGGGGCTAGAGGCTACACCTTC. Translation gives CASSLTPQGARGYTF.

This clonotype was seen a few times. The V gene is TRBV19, the J gene TRBJ1-4; no clear D gene. This CDR3 contains 13 residues. Germline V gene lookup returns CDR1 LNHDA and CDR2 SQIVND (reference sequence). Trimming removed 8 bases from V and 7 bases from J, with 14 bases in between. CDR3: CASERGRGEKLFF. CDR3 DNA: TGTGCCAGTGAGAGAGGGCGTGGTGAAAAACTGTTTTTT.